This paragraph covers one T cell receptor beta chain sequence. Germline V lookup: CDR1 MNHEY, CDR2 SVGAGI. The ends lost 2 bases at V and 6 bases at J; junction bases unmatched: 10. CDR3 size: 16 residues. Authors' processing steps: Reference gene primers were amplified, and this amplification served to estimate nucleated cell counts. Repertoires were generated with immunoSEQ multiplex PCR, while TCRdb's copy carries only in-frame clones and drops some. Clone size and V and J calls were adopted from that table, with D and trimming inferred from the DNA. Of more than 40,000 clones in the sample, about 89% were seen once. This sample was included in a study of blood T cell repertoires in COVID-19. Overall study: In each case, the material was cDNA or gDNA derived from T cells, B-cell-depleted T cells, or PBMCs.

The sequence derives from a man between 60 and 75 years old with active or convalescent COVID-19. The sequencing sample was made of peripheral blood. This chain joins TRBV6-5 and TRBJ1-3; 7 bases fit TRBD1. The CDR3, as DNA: TGTGCCAGCAGTTACAGCAATCCGGGACAGCCAAACACCATATATTTT. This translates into CASSYSNPGQPNTIYF.